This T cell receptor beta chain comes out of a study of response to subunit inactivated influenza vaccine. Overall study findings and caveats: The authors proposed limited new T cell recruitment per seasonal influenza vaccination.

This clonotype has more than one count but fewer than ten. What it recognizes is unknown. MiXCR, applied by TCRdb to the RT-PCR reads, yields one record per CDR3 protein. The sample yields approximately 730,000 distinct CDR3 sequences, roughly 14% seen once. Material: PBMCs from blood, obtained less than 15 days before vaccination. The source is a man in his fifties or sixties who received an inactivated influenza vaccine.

The CDR3 loop reads CASTPGHTDTQYF. Here the CDR3 DNA reads TGTGCCAGCACCCCGGGTCACACAGATACGCAGTATTTT. V usage is TRBV28 and J usage is TRBJ2-3; D unresolved. The germline V gene has CDR1 MDHEN and CDR2 SYDVKM. V was pared by 7 bases and J by 2 bases, with 10 bases between. This CDR3 is built from 13 residues.